This is a list of T cell receptor beta chains from one sample in a study of blood T cells in healthy people across ages. MiXCR was run by TCRdb on the 5' RACE reads, yielding one entry per CDR3 protein. This sample carries more than 1,400,000 distinct CDR3 sequences, around 39% of them seen once, and the ten largest clones take approximately 7.9%. The sample was blood. The receptors derive from a woman aged 18-29 years in good health. Each CDR3 is given with its conserved first and last residue. D genes are given only for firm matches. A clone size is listed for some rows: how often the clone was seen (once, few, many), or a class if it is expanded.

TRBJ2-1 TRBV7-6 TRBD1 . CASSSTGGVGIEQFF TGTGCCAGCAGCTCTACAGGGGGCGTAGGCATTGAGCAGTTCTTC
TRBJ2-7 TRBV6-5 . . CASSYADEPPAEQYF TGTGCCAGCAGTTACGCCGACGAGCCACCGGCCGAGCAGTACTTC
TRBJ2-7 TRBV27 . once CASSRYRGYEQYF TGTGCCAGCAGCCGTTATAGGGGGTACGAGCAGTACTTC
TRBJ1-5 TRBV27 . . CVSSVGLGDQPQHF TGTGTCAGCAGTGTGGGATTAGGGGATCAGCCCCAGCATTTT
TRBJ2-7 TRBV4-2 . . CASSQAQTAPYKQYF TGTGCCAGCAGCCAAGCCCAGACAGCCCCCTACAAGCAGTACTTC
TRBJ1-1 TRBV19 . . CASRLGIGRTEAFF TGTGCCAGTAGGCTCGGAATAGGGCGGACTGAAGCTTTCTTT
TRBJ1-2 TRBV28 . . CASRDDTRGYTF TGTGCCAGCAGAGATGACACAAGAGGCTACACCTTC
TRBJ2-7 TRBV27 TRBD2 many CASSFTSGSSYEQYF TGTGCCAGCAGCTTCACTAGCGGAAGCTCCTACGAGCAGTACTTC
TRBJ2-1 TRBV12-5 TRBD2 . CASGLVDGLAGRSYNEQFF TGTGCTAGTGGTTTGGTAGATGGACTAGCGGGGCGGTCCTACAATGAGCAGTTCTTC
TRBJ2-6 TRBV6-5 TRBD1 few CASSYTQGAGANVLTF TGTGCCAGCAGCTATACACAGGGGGCTGGGGCCAACGTCCTGACTTTC
TRBJ1-1 TRBV11-2 . . CASSASGHLNTEAFF TGTGCCAGCAGCGCGTCGGGACACCTGAACACTGAAGCTTTCTTT
TRBJ2-6 TRBV27 . few CASSSTGEANVLTF TGTGCCAGCAGTTCGACCGGAGAGGCCAACGTCCTGACTTTC
TRBJ2-7 TRBV7-3 TRBD2 . CASSSGGAESSYEQYF TGTGCCAGCAGCAGCGGGGGGGCGGAGAGCTCCTACGAGCAGTACTTC
TRBJ2-5 TRBV6-1 TRBD2 once CASTSPGLIINEQYF TGTGCCAGCACGTCTCCGGGACTAATAATCAATGAGCAGTACTTC
TRBJ1-2 TRBV11-1 TRBD1 few CASSTATGNGYTF TGTGCCAGCAGCACCGCGACAGGGAATGGCTACACCTTC
TRBJ2-1 TRBV7-3 . . CASSLLGPDDEQFF TGTGCCAGCAGCTTATTAGGCCCGGACGATGAGCAGTTCTTC
TRBJ2-5 TRBV3-1 TRBD2 few CASSKRTSEETQYF TGTGCCAGCAGCAAGAGGACTAGCGAGGAGACCCAGTACTTC
TRBJ2-7 TRBV27 . . CASGPGTEAYEQYF TGTGCCAGCGGACCCGGGACTGAGGCCTACGAGCAGTACTTC
TRBJ1-2 TRBV4-1 . . CSSSQEGVNYGYTF TGCTCCAGCAGCCAAGAAGGGGTTAACTATGGCTACACCTTC
TRBJ1-2 TRBV5-5 . few CASSRTGTGEEYTF TGTGCCAGCAGCCGAACCGGGACGGGAGAGGAGTACACCTTC
TRBJ1-1 TRBV6-2/TRBV6-3 . few CASSSPSGTLDTEAFF TGTGCCAGCAGTTCGCCCTCGGGAACCCTTGACACTGAAGCTTTCTTT
TRBJ2-7 TRBV29-1 TRBD1 many CSVDTGQTYEQYF TGCAGCGTTGATACGGGACAGACCTACGAGCAGTACTTC
TRBJ2-3 TRBV7-2 TRBD2 few CASSPTGLTPDTQYF TGTGCCAGCAGCCCCACGGGACTAACCCCAGATACGCAGTATTTT
TRBJ2-3 TRBV6-5 . few CASSLSWASRTDTQYF TGTGCCAGCAGCTTAAGCTGGGCTAGCCGCACAGATACGCAGTATTTT
TRBJ2-1 TRBV27 TRBD2 many CASSVGLAGNEQFF TGTGCCAGCAGTGTGGGACTAGCTGGCAATGAGCAGTTCTTC
TRBJ1-2 TRBV5-1 TRBD1 . CASSPAGTDNYGYTF TGCGCCAGCAGCCCGGCCGGGACAGATAACTATGGCTACACCTTC
TRBJ2-1 TRBV4-2 TRBD2 . CASCDLAGSHYNEQFF TGTGCCAGCTGCGATCTAGCGGGGTCTCATTACAATGAGCAGTTCTTC
TRBJ2-1 TRBV27 TRBD2 few CASRHGEGLADNEQFF TGTGCCAGCAGGCACGGGGAGGGACTAGCGGACAATGAGCAGTTCTTC
TRBJ2-3 TRBV11-3 . . CASSLGIERSTDTQYF TGTGCCAGCAGCTTAGGTATCGAGCGGAGCACAGATACGCAGTATTTT
TRBJ2-7 TRBV4-1 . many CASSPRGYQTNGEQYF TGCGCCAGCAGTCCAAGAGGTTACCAGACTAACGGCGAGCAGTACTTC
TRBJ2-3 TRBV20-1 TRBD2 . CSALGLAGLTGTDTQYF TGCAGTGCCCTGGGACTAGCGGGGCTAACCGGCACAGATACGCAGTATTTT
TRBJ2-7 TRBV6-2/TRBV6-3 TRBD1 . CASSYSGTATYEQYF TGTGCCAGCAGCTACTCCGGGACAGCCACCTACGAGCAGTACTTC